This entry is about one T cell receptor beta chain. Original handling: Amplification with reference gene primers provided the estimates of nucleated cell counts. Libraries were prepared by immunoSEQ multiplex PCR; TCRdb keeps only in-frame clonotypes and omits some of them. From that table come the V and J calls and clone size; the DNA was used to work out D and trimming. The sample has more than 200,000 clones; about 88% are singletons. The entry originates in a study of blood T cell repertoires in COVID-19. Study-level information: T cells, B-cell-depleted T cells, or PBMCs provided the cDNA or gDNA that served as material.

Cohort 3 donors counted as recovered after two negative PCRs, clearance, or resolved symptoms. The CDR3 loop spans 13 amino acids. Germline V gives CDR1 GTSNPN, CDR2 SVGIG (reference sequence). V was pared by 0 bases and J by 6 bases, with 2 bases of the junction left unmatched. The sequence was obtained from a woman in her forties or fifties who had recovered from COVID-19. The specimen was PBMCs or T cells enriched from blood (not recorded which). The J gene is TRBJ1-5, the V gene TRBV30, with 7 positions matching TRBD1. The CDR3 region is CAWSVQGSQPQHF. As DNA, the CDR3 is TGTGCCTGGAGTGTACAGGGGAGTCAGCCCCAGCATTTT.